This T cell receptor (beta chain) came from a study of shared clonotypes between healthy human individuals. Study in general: A couple of female and a few male donors aged 18 to 49 were enrolled. Study results and limitations: Having only a few donors restricted how much genetic and exposure-history diversity was captured. Non-shared clonotypes showed lower generation probabilities than clonotypes common to all four donors.

Sequencing used immunoSEQ multiplex PCR; TCRdb keeps in-frame clones, though not all of them. The sample comprises about 2 million clones, approximately 94% of which are singletons, and 1% to 1.3% rests with the top ten. For this clone: No antigen is known for it.

CDR3 size: 15 residues. The V segment lost 5 bases and the J segment 7 bases; nucleotides outside the gene matches: 8. In germline, CDR1 is LGHNA, CDR2 YSLEER. CD8 cells regarded as naive lacked CD45RO, were positively chosen for CCR7, and omitted terminally differentiated effector memory CD45RA+ cells. This TCR came from a young man in good health. The specimen was naive CD8+ T cells sorted from blood. V and J are TRBV4-3 and TRBJ1-4, with TRBD1 matching over 9 bases. The CDR3 protein is CASSDGTGFGEKLFF. The CDR3, as DNA: TGCGCCAGCAGCGACGGGACAGGGTTCGGTGAAAAACTGTTTTTT.